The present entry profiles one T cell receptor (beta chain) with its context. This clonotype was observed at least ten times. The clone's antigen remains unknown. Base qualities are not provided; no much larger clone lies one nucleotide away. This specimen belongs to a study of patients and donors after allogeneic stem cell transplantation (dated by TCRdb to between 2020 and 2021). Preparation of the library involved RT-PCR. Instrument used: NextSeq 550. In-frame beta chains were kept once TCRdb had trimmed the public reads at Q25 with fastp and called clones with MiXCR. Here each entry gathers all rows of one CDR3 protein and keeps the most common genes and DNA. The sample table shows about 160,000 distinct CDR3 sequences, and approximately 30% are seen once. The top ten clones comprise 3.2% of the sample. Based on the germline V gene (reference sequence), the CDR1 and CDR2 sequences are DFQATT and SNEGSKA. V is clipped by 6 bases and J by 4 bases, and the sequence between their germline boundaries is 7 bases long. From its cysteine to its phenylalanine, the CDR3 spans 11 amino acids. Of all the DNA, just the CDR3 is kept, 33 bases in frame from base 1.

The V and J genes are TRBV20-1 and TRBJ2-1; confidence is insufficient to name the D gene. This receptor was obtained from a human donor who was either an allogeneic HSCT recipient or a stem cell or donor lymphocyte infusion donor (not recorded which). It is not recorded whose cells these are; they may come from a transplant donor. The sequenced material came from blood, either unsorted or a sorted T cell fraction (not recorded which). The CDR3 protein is CSASEYNEQFF. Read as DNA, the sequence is TGCAGTGCATCCGAATACAATGAGCAGTTCTTC.